This T cell receptor beta chain was captured by sequencing in a study of T cells after yellow fever vaccination (dated by TCRdb to the late 2010s). Broadly, across the study: The SMART-Seq v4 Ultra Low Input RNA kit was used to prepare libraries from fractions with low cell numbers. Blood was collected at multiple timepoints before and after primary and secondary immunization, and bulk PBMC replicates and cell subsets were isolated. Two healthy male donors, one aged 18 to 29 and one aged 30 to 39 years, were included in the cohort. To follow T-cell clones before and after primary and booster YFV17D yellow fever vaccination, bulk TCR alpha and beta repertoires were sequenced over time. Study-wide conclusions, independent of this receptor: Because only a couple of donors were included in the study, the extent to which the findings can be generalized is limited. Because abundant contaminating clonotypes from the bulk population could be contained in FACS-sorted repertoires, computational filtering was required. The secondary T-cell response was found to be weaker but faster than the primary response, with a peak reached on day 5 rather than on day 15. A small share of clonotypes occurred in both CD4 and CD8 compartments, likely arising from convergent recombination. Most clones expanded after primary vaccination (about 95% of CD4 and roughly 90% of CD8) were re-detected after the booster, suggesting that broad memory maintenance occurred.

This clonotype was recorded at least ten times. The antigen this receptor binds is unknown. No quality values exist for individual bases; no much larger clone is one base distant. The label giving this sample's treatment or condition can be read as: live attenuated yellow fever vaccine strain. Two biological replicates of bulk PBMCs were collected at each blood-draw timepoint. A standard Ficoll-Paque protocol was used to isolate PBMCs from peripheral blood. TriZol was used to extract RNA from bulk PBMCs, CD4 and CD8 fractions, and dextramer-positive and dextramer-negative fractions. The CDR3 starts with the cysteine, ends with the phenylalanine, and has 11 residues. The only DNA kept is the CDR3, 33 bases in frame from the first base. V and J are truncated by 0 bases and 12 bases respectively, leaving an intervening sequence of 8 bases. CDR1 and CDR2 (MNHEY, SVGAGI) derive from the germline V gene.

Sequencer: Illumina NovaSeq 6000. TCR cDNA was synthesized by 5'RACE template switching, through which a universal primer site and unique molecular identifiers were introduced. Priming for cDNA synthesis came from both the TCR alpha and TCR beta constant segments. Library amplification used two PCR steps, and the second PCR step added sample barcodes and sequencing adapters. Sequencing of libraries was done on Illumina HiSeq 2500 (2x100 bp) or NovaSeq (2x150 bp). The original methods were these. MIGEC was used to demultiplex reads and collapse the reads into UMI consensus sequences, and MiXCR was used for V(D)J alignment. Vaccine-responding clonotypes were defined with edgeR using replicate PBMC samples, requiring FDR below 0.01 and a log2 fold change above 5 up to day 15. CD4 or CD8 identity was assigned to each bulk clonotype according to whether the clonotype was present at higher abundance in the sequenced CD4 repertoire or the sequenced CD8 repertoire. TCRdb reanalyzed the raw reads on its own, using fastp at Q25 for trimming and MiXCR for clone calling, and kept in-frame beta chains. Every entry covers one CDR3 protein and lists the most common genes and DNA from its rows. These V and J calls originate from TCRdb's pipeline instead of the authors' own analysis. For this sample there are 300,000 to 350,000 distinct CDR3 sequences; over 3.5% appear just once. The ten most abundant clones make up roughly a fifth of the sample.

Sequencing was performed on PBMCs, taken 15 days after the yellow fever booster vaccination. Here the chain combines TRBV6-5 and TRBJ1-1; a tentative D match to TRBD1 spans 5 bases. This clonotype was sampled from a man aged 18 to 35 who received the YFV17D yellow fever vaccine. The CDR3 protein sequence reads: CASSYSGTPFF. The DNA sequence is TGTGCCAGCAGTTACTCCGGGACTCCTTTCTTT.